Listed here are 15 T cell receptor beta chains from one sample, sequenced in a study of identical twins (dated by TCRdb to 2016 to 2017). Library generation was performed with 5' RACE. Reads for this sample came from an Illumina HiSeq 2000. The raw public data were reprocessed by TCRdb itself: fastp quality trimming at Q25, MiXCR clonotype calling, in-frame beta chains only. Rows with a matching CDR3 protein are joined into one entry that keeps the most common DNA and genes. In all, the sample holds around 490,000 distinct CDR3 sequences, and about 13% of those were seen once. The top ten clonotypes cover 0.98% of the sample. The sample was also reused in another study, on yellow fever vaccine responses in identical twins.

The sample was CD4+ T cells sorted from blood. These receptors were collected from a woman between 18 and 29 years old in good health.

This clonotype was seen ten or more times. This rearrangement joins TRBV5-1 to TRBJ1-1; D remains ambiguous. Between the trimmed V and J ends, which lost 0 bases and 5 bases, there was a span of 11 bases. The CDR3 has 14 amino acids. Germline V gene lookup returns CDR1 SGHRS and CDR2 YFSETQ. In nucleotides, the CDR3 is TGCGCCAGCAGCTTGGACAGCCGTTCAACTGAAGCTTTCTTT. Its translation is CASSLDSRSTEAFF.

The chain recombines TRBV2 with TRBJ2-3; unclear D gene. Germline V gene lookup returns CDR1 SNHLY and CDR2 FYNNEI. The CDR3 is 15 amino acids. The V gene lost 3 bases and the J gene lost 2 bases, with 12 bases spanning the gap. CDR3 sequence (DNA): TGTGCCAGCAGTGAGTCAACGTCCTCCACAGATACGCAGTATTTT. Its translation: CASSESTSSTDTQYF.

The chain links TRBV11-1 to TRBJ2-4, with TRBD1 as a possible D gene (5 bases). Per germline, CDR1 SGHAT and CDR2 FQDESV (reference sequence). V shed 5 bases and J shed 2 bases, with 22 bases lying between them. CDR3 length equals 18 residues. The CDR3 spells CASSVVLTTAPSKNIQYF. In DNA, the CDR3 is TGTGCCAGCAGCGTAGTACTTACGACAGCACCTTCCAAAAACATTCAGTACTTC.

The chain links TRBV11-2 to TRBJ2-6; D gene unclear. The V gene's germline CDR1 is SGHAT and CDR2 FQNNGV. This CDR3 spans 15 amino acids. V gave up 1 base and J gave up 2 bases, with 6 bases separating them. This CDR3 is CASSLVWAGANVLTF. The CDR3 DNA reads TGTGCCAGCAGCTTAGTGTGGGCTGGGGCCAACGTCCTGACTTTC.

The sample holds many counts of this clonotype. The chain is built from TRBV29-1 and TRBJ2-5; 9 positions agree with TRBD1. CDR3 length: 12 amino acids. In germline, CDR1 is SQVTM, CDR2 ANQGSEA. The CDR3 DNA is TGCAGTGTCACAGGGGGCGAAGAGACCCAGTACTTC. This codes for CSVTGGEETQYF.

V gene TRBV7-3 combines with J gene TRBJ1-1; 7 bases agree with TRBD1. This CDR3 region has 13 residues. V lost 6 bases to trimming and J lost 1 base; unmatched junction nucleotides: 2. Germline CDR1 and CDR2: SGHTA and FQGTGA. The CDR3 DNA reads TGTGCCAGCAGTAACAGGGGGAACACTGAAGCTTTCTTT. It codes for CASSNRGNTEAFF.

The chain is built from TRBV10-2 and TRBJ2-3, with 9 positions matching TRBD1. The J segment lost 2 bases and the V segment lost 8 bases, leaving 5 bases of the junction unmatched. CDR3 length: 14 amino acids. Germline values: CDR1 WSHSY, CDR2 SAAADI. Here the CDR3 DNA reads TGCGCCAGCGTCGGGACAGGGAACACAGATACGCAGTATTTT. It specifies CASVGTGNTDTQYF.

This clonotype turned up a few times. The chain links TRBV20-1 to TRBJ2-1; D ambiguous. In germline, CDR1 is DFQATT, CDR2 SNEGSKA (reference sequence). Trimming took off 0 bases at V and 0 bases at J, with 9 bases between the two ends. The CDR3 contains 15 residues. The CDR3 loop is CSARDQAFSYNEQFF. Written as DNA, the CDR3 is TGCAGTGCTAGAGATCAGGCTTTCTCCTACAATGAGCAGTTCTTC.

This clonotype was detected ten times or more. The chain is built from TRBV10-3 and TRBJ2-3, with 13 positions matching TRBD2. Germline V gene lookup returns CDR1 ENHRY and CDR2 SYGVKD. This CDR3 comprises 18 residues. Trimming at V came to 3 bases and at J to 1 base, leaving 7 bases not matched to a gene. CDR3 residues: CAISETSGRAGGTDTQYF. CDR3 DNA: TGTGCCATCAGTGAAACTAGCGGGAGGGCCGGTGGCACAGATACGCAGTATTTT.

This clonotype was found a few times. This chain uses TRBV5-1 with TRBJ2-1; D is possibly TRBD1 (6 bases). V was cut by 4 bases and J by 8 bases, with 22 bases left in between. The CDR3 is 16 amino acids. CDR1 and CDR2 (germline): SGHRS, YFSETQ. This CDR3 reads CASSAKWGQDGYEQFF. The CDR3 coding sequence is TGCGCCAGCAGCGCAAAGTGGGGGCAGGACGGCTATGAGCAGTTCTTC. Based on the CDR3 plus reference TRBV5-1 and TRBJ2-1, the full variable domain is KAGVTQTPRYLIKTRGQQVTLSCSPISGHRSVSWYQQTPGQGLQFLFEYFSETQRNKGNFPGRFSGRQFSNSRSEMNVSTLELGDSALYLCASSAKWGQDGYEQFFGPGTRLTVL.

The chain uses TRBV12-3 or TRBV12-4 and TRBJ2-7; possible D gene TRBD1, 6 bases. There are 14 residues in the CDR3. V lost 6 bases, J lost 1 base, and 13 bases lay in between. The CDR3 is CASSIGTTSYEQYF. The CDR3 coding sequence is TGTGCCAGCAGCATAGGGACAACTTCCTACGAGCAGTACTTC.

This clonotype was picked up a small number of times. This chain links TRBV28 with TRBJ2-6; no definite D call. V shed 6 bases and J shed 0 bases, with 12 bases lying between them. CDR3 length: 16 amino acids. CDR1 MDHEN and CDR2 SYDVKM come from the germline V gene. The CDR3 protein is CASSPPLGSGANVLTF. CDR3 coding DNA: TGTGCCAGCAGCCCACCCCTGGGCTCTGGGGCCAACGTCCTGACTTTC.

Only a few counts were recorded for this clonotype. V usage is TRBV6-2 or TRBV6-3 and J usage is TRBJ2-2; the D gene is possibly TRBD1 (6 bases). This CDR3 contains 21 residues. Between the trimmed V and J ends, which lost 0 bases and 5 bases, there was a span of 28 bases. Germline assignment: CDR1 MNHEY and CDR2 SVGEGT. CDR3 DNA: TGTGCCAGCAGTTACTCGCGACAGGCAGGTTTCCTGACCTCCCGAACCGGGGAGCTGTTTTTT. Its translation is CASSYSRQAGFLTSRTGELFF.

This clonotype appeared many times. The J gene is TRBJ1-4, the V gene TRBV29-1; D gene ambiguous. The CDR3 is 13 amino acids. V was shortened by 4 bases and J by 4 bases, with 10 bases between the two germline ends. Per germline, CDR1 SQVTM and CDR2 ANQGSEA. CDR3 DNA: TGCAGCGTTGGTGAGGGCCTTAATGAAAAACTGTTTTTT. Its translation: CSVGEGLNEKLFF.

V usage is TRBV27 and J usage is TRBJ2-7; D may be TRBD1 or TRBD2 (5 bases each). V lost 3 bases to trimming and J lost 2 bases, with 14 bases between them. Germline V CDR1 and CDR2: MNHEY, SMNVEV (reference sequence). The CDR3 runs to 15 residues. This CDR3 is CASSFRDRPTYEQYF. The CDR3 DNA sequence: TGTGCCAGCAGTTTTCGGGACCGCCCGACCTACGAGCAGTACTTC.